This paragraph reports one T cell receptor (beta chain). Its antigen is still unknown. This CDR3 contains 15 residues. V trimming: 4 bases; J trimming: 5 bases; junction bases outside the gene matches: 10. Germline CDR1 is SGHDT and CDR2 is YYEEEE. This specimen belongs to a study of cytomegalovirus exposure and HLA in healthy donors. Primers included in the PCR were 60 Vbeta and 13 Jbeta primers. Assay: immunoSEQ multiplex PCR; the TCRdb copy retains only in-frame clones and omits some. The sample table includes 130,000 or so clones. Whole-study findings and limits: Most TCR sequences showed up rarely, but some public TCRs showed up in many donors. In a later analysis, HLA-C alleles had the fewest associated TCRs, DRB1 alleles the most.

The clonotype originates from a woman aged 18-29 years in good health and CMV-seronegative. The chain employs TRBV5-6 and TRBJ2-5; 8 bases line up with TRBD2. Material for sequencing was PBMCs. This CDR3 is CASSTKAGVLETQYF. In nucleotides, the CDR3 is TGTGCCAGCAGCACCAAAGCGGGAGTCTTGGAGACCCAGTACTTC.